The subject of this entry is one T cell receptor beta chain. What antigen it recognizes has not been identified. Base qualities are not provided; no much larger clone lies one nucleotide away. V loses 9 bases of germline sequence and J loses 5 bases, and the interval between the two ends is 14 bases. The CDR3 numbers 14 residues from cysteine through phenylalanine. The sequence is cut down to CDR3 DNA, 42 bases in frame from base 1. CDR1 and CDR2, per the germline V gene, are ENHRY and SYGVKD. This entry is derived from a study of blood T cell repertoires in COVID-19 (dated by TCRdb to 2018 to 2020). About the investigation overall: Samples covering the acute and convalescent phases of COVID-19 were provided by collaborators in the United States, Italy and Spain. The material from the prospective study consisted of cDNA or gDNA derived from T cells, B-cell-depleted T cells, or PBMCs. Subjects who had been exposed to COVID-19, were actively infected with it, or had recovered from it provided the deeply sampled blood TCRbeta repertoires that made up the dataset. The repertoires were released in a freely available public database meant as a resource for research on the immune response to SARS-CoV-2. Samples were obtained from the ongoing ImmuneRACE study (first 160 participants) and from approximately 1,200 subjects provided by 6 global collaborators. A de-identified subject ID, COVID-19 status, age in years and sex were almost always included in the sample metadata. Where HLA class I and class II types were available, the types were taken from metadata supplied by the sample provider, not from assay-based typing. What the study reported, not specific to this receptor: The amount of clinical and demographic metadata varied by source and participant and was provided uncurated.

In the prospective study, participants were about 18 to 100 years old, resided in about two dozen geographic areas of the United States, and were enrolled through a virtual design. To assign participants to cohorts, the prospective study relied on clinical history that participants themselves reported in a screening survey and a study questionnaire. ImmuneRACE Cohort 3 recovered participants were defined by two consecutive negative NP/OP PCR tests, healthcare professional clearance, or symptom resolution. Each participant in the prospective study had whole blood, serum and a nasopharyngeal or oropharyngeal swab collected by mobile phlebotomists. Additional blood draws and questionnaires over an approximately 2-month period could optionally be provided by prospective study participants. Before DNA extraction, blood samples from the prospective study were shipped at room temperature or frozen. TCRbeta CDR3 regions were amplified from genomic DNA by means of the immunoSEQ Assay, a bias-controlled multiplex PCR. In the authors' own workflow: The number of nucleated cells in each sample was estimated from the amplification of reference gene primers within the assay. Sequence reads were collapsed and filtered to measure the absolute abundance of every unique TCRbeta CDR3 rearrangement. For each sample, productive Simpson clonality was calculated as the square root of Simpson's diversity index over productive rearrangements. Drawn from immuneACCESS, this table holds only the in-frame rearrangements with V and J called that TCRdb kept. Clones are partly lost; checked studies trace under half to an unresolved V gene and leave the rest unexplained. Clone size and V and J calls were adopted from that table, with D and trimming inferred from the DNA. A total of 320,000 or so clones appear in this sample, roughly 87% of them only once. Roughly 1% of the sample is taken by the ten largest.

The TCR comes from a woman younger than 45 who had recovered from COVID-19. The chain is encoded by TRBV10-3 joined to TRBJ1-6, with TRBD1 perhaps the D gene, on 5 matching bases. The specimen was PBMCs or T cells enriched from blood (not recorded which). The DNA sequence is TGTGCCATAGGGCCCGGGGGAGATAATTCACCCCTCCACTTT. Translated, it reads CAIGPGGDNSPLHF.